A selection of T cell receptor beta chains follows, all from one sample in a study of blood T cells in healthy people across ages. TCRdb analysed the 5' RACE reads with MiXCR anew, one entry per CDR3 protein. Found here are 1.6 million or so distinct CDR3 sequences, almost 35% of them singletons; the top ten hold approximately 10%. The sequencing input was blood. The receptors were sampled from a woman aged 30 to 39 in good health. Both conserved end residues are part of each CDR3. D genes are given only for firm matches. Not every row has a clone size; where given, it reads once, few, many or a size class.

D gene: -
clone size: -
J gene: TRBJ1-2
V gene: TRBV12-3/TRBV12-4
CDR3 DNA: TGTGCCAGCAGGATTAACTATGGCTACACCTTC
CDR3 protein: CASRINYGYTF

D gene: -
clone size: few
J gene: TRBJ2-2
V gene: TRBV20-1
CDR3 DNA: TGCAGTTCCCAGTCCGGGACCGCGAACACCGGGGAGCTGTTTTTT
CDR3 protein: CSSQSGTANTGELFF

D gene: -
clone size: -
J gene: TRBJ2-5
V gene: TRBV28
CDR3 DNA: TGTGCCAGCAGTGCACACTCCGCAGGGACCCATCAAGAGACCCAGTACTTC
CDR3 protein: CASSAHSAGTHQETQYF

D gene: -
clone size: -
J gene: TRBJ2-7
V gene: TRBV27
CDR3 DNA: TGTGCCAGCAGTGGTGGAGCATCCGGGTACGAGCAGTACTTC
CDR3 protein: CASSGGASGYEQYF

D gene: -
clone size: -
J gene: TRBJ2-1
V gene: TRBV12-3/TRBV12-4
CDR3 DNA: TGTGCCAGCAGTTACGAGGGGGGTCACAATGAGCAGTTCTTC
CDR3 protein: CASSYEGGHNEQFF

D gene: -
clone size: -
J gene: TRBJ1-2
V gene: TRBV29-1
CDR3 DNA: TGCAGCGTTGAAGATCGGAGGCGCCGAGGCTATGGCTACACCTTC
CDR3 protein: CSVEDRRRRGYGYTF

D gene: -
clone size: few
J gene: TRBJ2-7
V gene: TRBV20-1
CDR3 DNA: TGCAGTGCCCTCCGGGCTAGTAGGTACGAGCAGTACTTC
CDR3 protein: CSALRASRYEQYF

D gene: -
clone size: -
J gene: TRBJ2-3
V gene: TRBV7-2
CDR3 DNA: TGTGCCAGCAGCTTAGGGGTATGGACAGATACGCAGTATTTT
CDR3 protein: CASSLGVWTDTQYF

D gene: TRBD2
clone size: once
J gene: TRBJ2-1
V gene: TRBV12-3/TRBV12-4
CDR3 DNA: TGTGCCAGCACCTTAGTGGGGGGAGGGAATGAGCAGTTCTTC
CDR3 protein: CASTLVGGGNEQFF

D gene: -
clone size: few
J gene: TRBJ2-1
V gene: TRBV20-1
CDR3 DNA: TGCAGTGCCCCGGGACGAGTAGTCTACAATGAGCAGTTCTTC
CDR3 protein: CSAPGRVVYNEQFF

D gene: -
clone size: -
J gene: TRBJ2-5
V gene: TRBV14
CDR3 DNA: TGTGCCAGCAGCCAAGATGGCCAGAGGGCGCGAGAGCAGTACTTC
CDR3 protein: CASSQDGQRAREQYF

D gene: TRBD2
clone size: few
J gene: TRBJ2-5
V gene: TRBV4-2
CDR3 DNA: TGTGCCAGCAGCCAACTCTCCAGCGGGGCTCAAGAGACCCAGTACTTC
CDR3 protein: CASSQLSSGAQETQYF

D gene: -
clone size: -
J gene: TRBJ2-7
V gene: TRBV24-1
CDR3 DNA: TGTGCCACCAGTGATTTTGGCAGGTCCGAGCAGTACTTC
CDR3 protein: CATSDFGRSEQYF

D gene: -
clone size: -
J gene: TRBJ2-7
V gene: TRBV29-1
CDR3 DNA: TGCAGCGTACGGGGCAGGGGGGACGAGCAGTACTTC
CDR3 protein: CSVRGRGDEQYF

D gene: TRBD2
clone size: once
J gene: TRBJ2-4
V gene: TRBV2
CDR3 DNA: TGTGCCAGCAGTCTGTGGGGCGGGGGGGCAGATGAGCAGTACTTC
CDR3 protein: CASSLWGGGADEQYF

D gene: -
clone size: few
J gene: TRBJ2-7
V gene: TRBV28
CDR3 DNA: TGTGCCAGCCGTGGGGCCCCTTCCTACGAGCAGTACTTC
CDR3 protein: CASRGAPSYEQYF

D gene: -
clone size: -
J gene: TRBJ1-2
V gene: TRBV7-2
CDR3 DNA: TGTGTCAGCAGCTTTAGCCCCGGCGACTATGGCTACACCTTC
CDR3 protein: CVSSFSPGDYGYTF

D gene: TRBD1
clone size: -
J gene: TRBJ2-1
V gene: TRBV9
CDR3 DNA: TGTGCCAGCAGCGCCCGGGACAGCCCAAATTCGGCGGGGCAGTTCTTC
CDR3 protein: CASSARDSPNSAGQFF

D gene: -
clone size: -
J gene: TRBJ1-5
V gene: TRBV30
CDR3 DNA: TGTGCCTGGAGGGAGGAGGACAATCAGCCCCAGCATTTT
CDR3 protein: CAWREEDNQPQHF

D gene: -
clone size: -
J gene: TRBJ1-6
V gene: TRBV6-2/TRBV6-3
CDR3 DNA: TGTGCCAGCAGCATCATACAGGTTAAGAGGAATTCACCCCCCCACTTT
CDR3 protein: CASSIIQVKRNSPPHF

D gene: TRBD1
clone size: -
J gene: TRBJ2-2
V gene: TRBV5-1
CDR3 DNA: TGCGCCAGCAGCTTGGCGGCGACAGGGTTGATCGGGGAGCTGTTTTTT
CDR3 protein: CASSLAATGLIGELFF

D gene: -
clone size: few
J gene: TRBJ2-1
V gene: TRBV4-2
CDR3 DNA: TGTGCCAGCAGCCAAGTAGTACAGGGAATGAACAATGAGCAGTTCTTC
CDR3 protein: CASSQVVQGMNNEQFF

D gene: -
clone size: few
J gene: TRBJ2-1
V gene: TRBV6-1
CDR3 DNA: TGTGCCAGCTTCCGGACCCCTAACAATGAGCAGTTCTTC
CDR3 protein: CASFRTPNNEQFF

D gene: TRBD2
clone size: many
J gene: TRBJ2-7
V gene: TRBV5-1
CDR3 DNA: TGCGCCAGCAGGGCTAGCGGGTACGAGCAGTACTTC
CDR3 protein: CASRASGYEQYF

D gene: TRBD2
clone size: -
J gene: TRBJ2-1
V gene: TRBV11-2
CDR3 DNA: TGTGCCAGCAGCCGAAGACTAGCTTCCCCCTACAATGAGCAGTTCTTC
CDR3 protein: CASSRRLASPYNEQFF

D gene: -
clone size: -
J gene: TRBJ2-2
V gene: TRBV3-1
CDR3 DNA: TGTGCCAGCAGCCAAGATCGGGCGAACACCGGGGAGCTGTTTTTT
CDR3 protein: CASSQDRANTGELFF

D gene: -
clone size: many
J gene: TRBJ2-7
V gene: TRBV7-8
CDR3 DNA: TGTGCCAGCAGCTTAGGCCCCAACTACGAGCAGTACTTC
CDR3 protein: CASSLGPNYEQYF

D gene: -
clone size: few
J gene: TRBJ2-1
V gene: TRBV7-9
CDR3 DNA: TGTGCCAGCAGCGCCAATCGGAGGGGCCATGAGCAGTTCTTC
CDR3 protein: CASSANRRGHEQFF

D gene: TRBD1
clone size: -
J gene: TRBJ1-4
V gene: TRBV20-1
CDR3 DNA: TGCAGTGCTAAGCGGGACAGGGATGAAAAACTGTTTTTT
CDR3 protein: CSAKRDRDEKLFF

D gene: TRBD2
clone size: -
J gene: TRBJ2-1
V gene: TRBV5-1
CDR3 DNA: TGCGCCAGCAGCTTGCCCTTAGCGGGAGGTATAAATGAGCAGTTCTTC
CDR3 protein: CASSLPLAGGINEQFF

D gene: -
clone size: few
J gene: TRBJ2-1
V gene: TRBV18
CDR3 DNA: TGTGCCAGCTCACCTCAAAGCGGCCCCCGGGGGAATGAGCAGTTCTTC
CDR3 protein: CASSPQSGPRGNEQFF

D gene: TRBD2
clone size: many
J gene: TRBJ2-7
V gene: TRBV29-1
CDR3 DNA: TGCAGCATATCTAGCGGGAGTTCCTACGAGCAGTACTTC
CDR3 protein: CSISSGSSYEQYF

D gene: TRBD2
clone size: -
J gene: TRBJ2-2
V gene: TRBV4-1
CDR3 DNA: TGCGCCAGCAGCCAAGATCTGAGCGGGGAGACGAACACCGGGGAGCTGTTTTTT
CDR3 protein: CASSQDLSGETNTGELFF

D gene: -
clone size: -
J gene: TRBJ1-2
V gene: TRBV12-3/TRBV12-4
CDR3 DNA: TGTGCCAGCACTTTGGGGCACGGACGCTATGGCTACACCTTC
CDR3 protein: CASTLGHGRYGYTF

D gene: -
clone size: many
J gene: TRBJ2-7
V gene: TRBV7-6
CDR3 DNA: TGTGCCAGCAGCTTAACGGCCGGCTCCTACGAGCAGTACTTC
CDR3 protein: CASSLTAGSYEQYF

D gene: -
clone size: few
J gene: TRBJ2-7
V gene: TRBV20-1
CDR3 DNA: TGCAGTGCCCGAGACCTGGCAGGAGCCCGTTTCGAGCAGTACTTC
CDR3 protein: CSARDLAGARFEQYF

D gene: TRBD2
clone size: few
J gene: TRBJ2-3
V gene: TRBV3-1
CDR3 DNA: TGTGCCAGCAGCCCGGGGACTAGCGGGCCCCGGGAAAGTACAGATACGCAGTATTTT
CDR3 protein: CASSPGTSGPRESTDTQYF

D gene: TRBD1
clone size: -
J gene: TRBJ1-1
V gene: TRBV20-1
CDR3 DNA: TGCAGTGCTAGAGGGGACAGGGAGGGCTTGGGTGCTTTCTTT
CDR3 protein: CSARGDREGLGAFF

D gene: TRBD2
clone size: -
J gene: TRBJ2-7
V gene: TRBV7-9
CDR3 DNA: TGTGCCAGCAGCTTAGATGGCGGGGGGCCCTCCTACGAGCAGTACTTC
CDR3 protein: CASSLDGGGPSYEQYF

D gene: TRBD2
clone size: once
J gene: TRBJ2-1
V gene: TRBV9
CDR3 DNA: TGTGCCAGCAGCGCTGAAGCGGGGGGAACAAGTGAGCAGTTCTTC
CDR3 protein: CASSAEAGGTSEQFF

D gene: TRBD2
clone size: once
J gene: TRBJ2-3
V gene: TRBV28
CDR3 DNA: TGTGCCAGCAGTTTAGGCGCAAATTTAGCGGGAGTAAAGGGCACAGATACGCAGTATTTT
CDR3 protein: CASSLGANLAGVKGTDTQYF

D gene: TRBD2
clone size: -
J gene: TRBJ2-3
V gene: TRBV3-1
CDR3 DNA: TGTGCCAGCAGCCAACGCGGGCTAGCGGAGAGCACAGATACGCAGTATTTT
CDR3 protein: CASSQRGLAESTDTQYF

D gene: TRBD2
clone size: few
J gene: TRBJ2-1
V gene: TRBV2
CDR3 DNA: TGTGCCAGCAGACGCATAGCGGGGAAATACAATGAGCAGTTCTTC
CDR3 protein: CASRRIAGKYNEQFF

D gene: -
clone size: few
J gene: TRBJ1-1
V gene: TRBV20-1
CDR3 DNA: TGCAGTGCTAGAGATCGCCGAAACACTGAAGCTTTCTTT
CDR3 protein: CSARDRRNTEAFF

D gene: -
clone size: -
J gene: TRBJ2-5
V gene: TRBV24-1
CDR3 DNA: TGTGCCACCAGTGATTTGGGAGTACCGCAAGAGACCCAGTACTTC
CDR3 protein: CATSDLGVPQETQYF

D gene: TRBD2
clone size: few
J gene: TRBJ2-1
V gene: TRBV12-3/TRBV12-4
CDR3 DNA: TGTGCCAGGGTTCTAGCGGGAGCTTACAATGAGCAGTTCTTC
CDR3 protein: CARVLAGAYNEQFF

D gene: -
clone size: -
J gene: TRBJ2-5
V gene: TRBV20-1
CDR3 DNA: TGCAGTGCCGACCCAGGGTATCGGGAGACCCAGTACTTC
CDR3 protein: CSADPGYRETQYF

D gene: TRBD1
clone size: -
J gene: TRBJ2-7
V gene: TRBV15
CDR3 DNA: TGTGCCACCAGCAGCGGGACAGGGGGTGATAGCGAGCAGTACTTC
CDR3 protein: CATSSGTGGDSEQYF

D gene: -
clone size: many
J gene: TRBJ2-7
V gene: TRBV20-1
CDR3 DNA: TGCAGTGCTAGTGCGACTACTAAGCCATCCTACGAGCAGTACTTC
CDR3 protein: CSASATTKPSYEQYF

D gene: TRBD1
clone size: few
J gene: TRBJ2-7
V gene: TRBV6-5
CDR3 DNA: TGTGCCAGCAGTAGAGGACAGGCTAACTACGAGCAGTACTTC
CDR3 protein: CASSRGQANYEQYF

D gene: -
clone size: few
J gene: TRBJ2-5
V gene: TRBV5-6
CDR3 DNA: TGTGCCAGCAGCTGGGTCGGACAGCAAGAGACCCAGTACTTC
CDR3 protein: CASSWVGQQETQYF

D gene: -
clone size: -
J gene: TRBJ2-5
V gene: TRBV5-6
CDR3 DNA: TGTGCCAGCAGCTCGTACGGCAGGGTGGAGACCCAGTACTTC
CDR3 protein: CASSSYGRVETQYF

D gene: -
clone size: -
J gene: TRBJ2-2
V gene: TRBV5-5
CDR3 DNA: TGTGCCAGCAGCTTGTTGCAGGGGCCCACCGGGGAGCTGTTTTTT
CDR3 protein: CASSLLQGPTGELFF

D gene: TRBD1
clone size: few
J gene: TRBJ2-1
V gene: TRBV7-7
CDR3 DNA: TGTGCCAGCAGCCCCACCAGGACAGGCCACAATGAGCAGTTCTTC
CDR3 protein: CASSPTRTGHNEQFF

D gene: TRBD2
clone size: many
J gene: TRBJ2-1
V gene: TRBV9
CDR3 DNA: TGTGCCAGCAGCGTAGAAGAGGCGGGGAGGGCCACCTACAATGAGCAGTTCTTC
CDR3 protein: CASSVEEAGRATYNEQFF

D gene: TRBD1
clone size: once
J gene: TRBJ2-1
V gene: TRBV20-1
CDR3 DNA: TGCAGTGCTAGAGTCCAGGACAGGGGCTACTACAATGAGCAGTTCTTC
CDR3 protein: CSARVQDRGYYNEQFF

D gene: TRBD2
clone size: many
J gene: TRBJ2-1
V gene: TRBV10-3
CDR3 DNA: TGTGCCATCAGTGAGGAAGCGGGAACCTCCTACAATGAGCAGTTCTTC
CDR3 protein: CAISEEAGTSYNEQFF

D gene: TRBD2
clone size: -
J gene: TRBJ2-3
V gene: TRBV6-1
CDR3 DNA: TGTGCCAGCAGTTGGGGACTAGTCCCGTCTCCAGATACGCAGTATTTT
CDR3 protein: CASSWGLVPSPDTQYF

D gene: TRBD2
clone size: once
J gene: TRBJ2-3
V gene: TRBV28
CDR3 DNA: TGTGCCAGCAGTTTTCGAGGGTTGGGGGGGACAGATACGCAGTATTTT
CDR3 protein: CASSFRGLGGTDTQYF

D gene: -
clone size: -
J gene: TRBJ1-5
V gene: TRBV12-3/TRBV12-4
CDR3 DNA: TGTGCCAGCAGTGAAGGGGGGTTCGGCAATCAGCCCCAGCATTTT
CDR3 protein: CASSEGGFGNQPQHF